Below are 4 T cell receptor beta chains sequenced from a single sample in a study of Ad26.COV2.S vaccination and SARS-CoV-2 variants. Sequencing was performed with immunoSEQ multiplex PCR; in TCRdb, only in-frame clones are kept and a portion is missing. The data contain 400,000 to 450,000 clones, 75% to 95% of them seen just once; the ten biggest clones take up about 12%. Treatment: roughly 19 received Ad26.COV2.S at low or high dose, single or two shots; about 5 received placebo; per-sample allocation not given. Samples analyzed were those drawn on day 63 after the first vaccine or placebo injection. Sequenced material: peripheral blood, taken in a trial of Ad26.COV2.S vaccine versus placebo. These receptors were collected from a person aged 18-60 years who received the Ad26.COV2.S COVID-19 vaccine or a placebo.

The V and J genes are TRBV5-1 and TRBJ2-1; perhaps TRBD2 as D (6 bases). The germline gives CDR1 SGHRS, CDR2 YFSETQ. The length of the CDR3 is 18 residues. V was shortened by 0 bases and J by 1 base, with 17 bases between the two germline ends. CDR3 nucleotides: TGCGCCAGCAGCTTGGCCTCAGGCGGGGTGACTTCCTACAATGAGCAGTTCTTC. Its translation: CASSLASGGVTSYNEQFF.

The rearrangement links TRBV7-9 to TRBJ1-4; TRBD1 aligns across 7 bases. J lost 4 bases, V lost 5 bases, and 7 bases had no gene match. The CDR3 consists of 15 residues. CDR1 and CDR2 (germline): SEHNR, FQNEAQ (reference sequence). CDR3 protein: CASSPLTGFNEKLFF. CDR3 nucleotides: TGTGCCAGCAGCCCGCTGACAGGGTTTAATGAAAAACTGTTTTTT.

This chain joins TRBV7-2 and TRBJ2-7, with TRBD1 as a possible D gene (7 bases). This CDR3 region has 15 residues. Germline lookup yields CDR1 SGHTA and CDR2 FQGNSA. Trimming shortened V by 5 bases and J by 6 bases, and 20 bases separated the two germline ends. CDR3 sequence: CASSPPGGSKSEQYF. CDR3 DNA: TGTGCCAGCAGCCCCCCAGGGGGGAGTAAAAGCGAGCAGTACTTC.

The V call is TRBV4-1, the J call TRBJ2-7; the D call may be TRBD1 or TRBD2 (6 bases each). This CDR3 is built from 13 residues. V was clipped by 0 bases and J by 9 bases, with 12 bases between them. In germline, CDR1 is MGHRA, CDR2 YSYEKL. The CDR3 protein is CASSQDLGGAQYF. In DNA form, the CDR3 reads TGCGCCAGCAGCCAAGATCTCGGGGGCGCGCAGTACTTC.